This TCR beta chain emerged from a study of shared clonotypes between healthy human individuals. The naive CD8 fraction comprised CD45RO-negative cells positively selected for CCR7 and excluded terminally differentiated effector memory CD45RA+ cells. Trimming stripped 7 bases from V and 5 bases from J, with 13 bases between. This CDR3 has 12 residues. In germline, CDR1 is SQVTM, CDR2 ANQGSEA. Overall study results and limits: Shared clonotypes across all four donors exceeded non-shared ones in generation probability. Shared across a few donors were around 5% of the naive CD4 clonotypes. Generally, estimated richness proved larger in naive subsets than it did in memory subsets. Sequencing depth was expected to influence donor clonotype sharing.

About this clone: The antigen remains unidentified.

Assay: immunoSEQ multiplex PCR; the TCRdb copy retains only in-frame clones and omits some. The sample includes fewer than 1 million clones, roughly 96% of them seen just once. The chain uses TRBV29-1 and TRBJ2-3; D could derive from TRBD1 or TRBD2 (6 bases each). Sequencing was carried out using naive CD8+ T cells sorted from blood. The TCR comes from a man aged 30 to 45 in good health. In DNA, the CDR3 is TGCAGCGGCCGGGGGCTGGGAGATACGCAGTATTTT. It encodes CSGRGLGDTQYF.